Listed here is a single T cell receptor (beta chain). Its antigen is not known. Sample time point: 2014-2015 season, pre-vaccination. This CDR3 comprises 16 residues. These data come from a study of follicular helper T cells after annual influenza vaccination. In the study overall: Blood was drawn on days 0, 7 and 28 after vaccination. Broader study findings: ICOS+CD38+ cTfh clonality change tracked circulating plasmablast frequency change. Day 7 ICOS+CD38+ clones were most often found later in ICOS-CD38- cTfh cells. Productive TCRB sequences came from only about 9-21% of cells.

Only in-frame clones appear in the TCRdb table, and some are missing; sequencing was by immunoSEQ multiplex PCR. The sample has 27,000 or so clones, approximately 80% seen once. The TCR was taken from an adult who received the influenza vaccine. The chain recombines TRBV21-1 with TRBJ2-1; TRBD2 is the table's D call, not checked against the DNA. TRBV21-1 constitutes a pseudogene. Material: CXCR5+ CD38- circulating T follicular helper cells from blood, obtained on the day of influenza vaccination. Sample subset: circulating Tfh, non-naive CD4+CXCR5+PD-1+ (ICOS+CD38+ or ICOS-CD38-). The CDR3 sequence: CASSKAAGSSYNEQFF. CDR3 bases: TGTGCCAGCAGCAAAGCGGCGGGCAGCTCCTACAATGAGCAGTTCTTC.